This paragraph reports one TCR beta chain. Germline-derived CDR1 and CDR2 are GTSNPN and SVGIG (reference sequence). CDR3 length: 13 residues. Profiled with immunoSEQ multiplex PCR; TCRdb holds only in-frame clones, not every one. The sample has 95,000 to 100,000 clones; roughly 86% are singletons. This sample stems from a study of T cell responses to AZD1222 COVID-19 vaccine. The TCR was taken from an adult in good health. The chain has TRBV30 and TRBJ1-6, with D perhaps matching TRBD1 (6 bases). The sequenced sample was peripheral blood, obtained on day 0 of AZD1222 vaccination. For the CDR3, the DNA is TGTGCAACAGGGATTCAGCTTAATTCACCCCTCCACTTT. Amino acid sequence: CATGIQLNSPLHF.